This TCR beta chain was sequenced during a study of tumor-infiltrating lymphocytes in localized non-small cell lung cancer. Study background: Resected tumor was paired with non-adjacent uninvolved lung from the same patient.

Sequenced by immunoSEQ multiplex PCR; TCRdb stores in-frame clones only, minus some. Here the sample spans tens of thousands of clones, around 73% being singletons. Germline CDR1 GTSNPN, CDR2 SVGIG (reference sequence). The CDR3 totals 12 residues. V was cut by 0 bases and J by 4 bases, with 7 bases left in between. The study, taken as a whole, reports: Immunotypes IM1 and IM2 had similar TCR-derived T-cell fractions. Different pieces of the same tissue went to different assays, confounding technical variation with intratumor heterogeneity.

Comment on this clone: Its antigen is not identified.

The sequence came from a human donor with non-small cell lung cancer. This rearrangement joins TRBV30 to TRBJ2-7; D not certain. Sequencing was done on a sample of lung tumor tissue. Here the CDR3 DNA reads TGTGCCTGGAGTGTACTTCGGTACGAGCAGTACTTC. This translates into CAWSVLRYEQYF.